The 24 T cell receptor beta chains in this list originate from one sample, sequenced in a study of blood T cells in healthy people across ages. Through a sample-barcoded 5' primer and a J-beta primer mix, a second PCR was run for roughly 6 to 12 cycles. MiXCR, applied by TCRdb to the 5' RACE reads, yields one record per CDR3 protein. This repertoire shows 650,000 to 900,000 distinct CDR3 sequences, approximately 59% found once; its top ten account for around a quarter. Sequencing used blood. Source of these receptors: a man aged 25 to 40 in good health.

The chain links TRBV6-2 or TRBV6-3 to TRBJ1-6; D gene unclear. V was pared by 4 bases and J by 9 bases, with 16 bases between. This CDR3 region has 15 residues. The germline gives CDR1 MNHEY, CDR2 SVGEGT. The CDR3 DNA is TGTGCCAGCAGTTCATCCCTCGCGATGGGTTCACCCCTCCACTTT. The encoded protein is CASSSSLAMGSPLHF.

The gene calls are TRBV7-6 and TRBJ2-6; D unresolved. The CDR3 covers 15 residues. Germline-derived CDR1 and CDR2 are SGHVS and FNYEAQ. Between the trimmed V and J ends, which lost 5 bases and 0 bases, there was a span of 8 bases. CDR3 residues: CASSGRLSGANVLTF. Here the CDR3 DNA reads TGTGCCAGCAGCGGACGGCTCTCTGGGGCCAACGTCCTGACTTTC.

This clonotype was seen a few times. The chain employs TRBV4-2 and TRBJ1-1; D ambiguous. Per germline, CDR1 LGHNA and CDR2 YNFKEQ. V was cut by 0 bases and J by 6 bases, with 17 bases left in between. This CDR3 is 16 amino acids long. The CDR3 DNA reads as TGTGCCAGCAGCCAAGATATTTGGGGAGAAATCGCTGAAGCTTTCTTT. Translated: CASSQDIWGEIAEAFF.

The CDR3 sequence: CASSWTGTLQGEQYF. Here the CDR3 DNA reads TGTGCCAGCAGCTGGACAGGGACTTTGCAGGGCGAGCAGTACTTC. V usage is TRBV5-6 and J usage is TRBJ2-7; TRBD1 matches at 8 bases. CDR1 and CDR2 (germline): SGHDT, YYEEEE. V lost 3 bases to trimming and J lost 6 bases; unmatched junction nucleotides: 11. This CDR3 is built from 15 residues.

The rearrangement uses TRBV7-3 and TRBJ1-1; the D is unclear. V was clipped by 0 bases and J by 4 bases, with 6 bases between them. Germline CDR1 and CDR2: SGHTA and FQGTGA. The CDR3 length is 13 residues. CDR3 in DNA: TGTGCCAGCAGCTTAACGATAGCCACTGAAGCTTTCTTT. Amino acids: CASSLTIATEAFF.

The chain has TRBV7-3 and TRBJ2-6, with D uncertain. CDR3 length: 16 amino acids. Germline V gene data show CDR1 as SGHTA and CDR2 as FQGTGA. V dropped 0 bases and J dropped 0 bases, with 6 bases sitting between them. The CDR3 region is CASSLTRNSGANVLTF. The CDR3 DNA follows: TGTGCCAGCAGCTTAACTAGGAACTCTGGGGCCAACGTCCTGACTTTC. The full variable domain, in which reference TRBV7-3 and TRBJ2-6 provide the parts outside the CDR3, is GAGVSQTPSNKVTEKGKYVELRCDPISGHTALYWYRQSLGQGPEFLIYFQGTGAADDSGLPNDRFFAVRPEGSVSTLKIQRTERGDSAVYLCASSLTRNSGANVLTFGAGSRLTVL.

The V call is TRBV20-1, the J call TRBJ2-1, with a tentative D call TRBD1 (7 bases). The CDR3 runs 14 residues. Per germline, CDR1 DFQATT and CDR2 SNEGSKA (reference sequence). V was clipped by 5 bases and J by 5 bases, with 16 bases between them. The chain's CDR3 is CSASGGSGDNEQFF. For the CDR3, the DNA is TGCAGTGCTTCAGGGGGGTCGGGGGACAATGAGCAGTTCTTC.

This clonotype was picked up a small number of times. V is TRBV4-2 and J is TRBJ2-1; 7 nucleotides match TRBD1. The CDR3 totals 15 residues. The trim removed 0 bases at V and 4 bases at J, leaving 3 bases unmatched. Germline lookup yields CDR1 LGHNA and CDR2 YNFKEQ. In DNA, the CDR3 is TGTGCCAGCAGCCAAGAAGACAGGGTTTACAATGAGCAGTTCTTC. It codes for CASSQEDRVYNEQFF.

The chain combines TRBV29-1 with TRBJ1-1; no reliable D call. The germline V gene encodes CDR1 SQVTM and CDR2 ANQGSEA. V lost 6 bases to trimming and J lost 1 base, with 15 bases between them. The CDR3 extends over 14 amino acids. The CDR3 region is CSVSNGEPNTEAFF. The CDR3 nucleotides are TGCAGCGTGTCCAATGGAGAGCCGAACACTGAAGCTTTCTTT.

The chain recombines TRBV20-1 with TRBJ1-5; maybe TRBD1 (6 bases). The V gene lost 3 bases and the J gene lost 7 bases, with 19 bases spanning the gap. The CDR3 runs to 15 residues. CDR1 is DFQATT and CDR2 is SNEGSKA in the germline V gene (reference sequence). The CDR3 reads CSASRWPGADQPQHF. The DNA for the CDR3 is TGCAGTGCTAGCAGGTGGCCAGGGGCGGACCAGCCCCAGCATTTT.

The chain recombines TRBV9 with TRBJ2-4, with unresolved D. Near its end, the DNA agrees better with TRBJ2-7, so the J call may be wrong. The germline CDR1 and CDR2 sequences are SGDLS and YYNGEE. The CDR3 consists of 14 residues. The CDR3 DNA follows: TGTGCCAGCTCTCGATCCGGAAACTCCTACGAGCAGTACTTC. Its translation is CASSRSGNSYEQYF.

The CDR3 region is CASRALFGNNYGYTF. CDR3 nucleotide sequence: TGTGCCAGCAGGGCATTATTCGGTAATAACTATGGCTACACCTTC. V is TRBV2 and J is TRBJ1-2; no clear D. Trimming removed 6 bases from V and 1 base from J, with 15 bases in between. CDR3 length: 15 amino acids. Germline values: CDR1 SNHLY, CDR2 FYNNEI.

The J gene is TRBJ2-7, the V gene TRBV14; D unresolved. Trimming cost V 3 bases and J 3 bases, with 12 bases left between them. CDR3 size: 14 residues. Germline lookup yields CDR1 SGHDN and CDR2 FVKESK. The CDR3 sequence: CASSHDEEFYEQYF. CDR3 nucleotide sequence: TGTGCCAGCAGCCACGATGAGGAATTCTACGAGCAGTACTTC.

The chain has TRBV27 and TRBJ2-7; 7 positions agree with TRBD2. Germline loops: CDR1 MNHEY, CDR2 SMNVEV (reference sequence). The junction had 8 bases not matched to a gene; V was cut back by 4 bases and J by 2 bases. The CDR3 contains 15 residues. The CDR3 nucleotides are TGTGCCAGCAGTTCCGACGGGACTACTACCTACGAGCAGTACTTC. Translation gives CASSSDGTTTYEQYF.

The table lists this clonotype with a count of one. V gene TRBV29-1 combines with J gene TRBJ2-7, with 7 bases that match TRBD2. The CDR3 has 14 amino acids. The germline CDR1 and CDR2 sequences are SQVTM and ANQGSEA. V lost 3 bases to trimming and J lost 5 bases; unmatched junction nucleotides: 10. In DNA form, the CDR3 reads TGCAGCGTTGATGGGGGGGAAAGGGTCGACGAGCAGTACTTC. It encodes CSVDGGERVDEQYF.

This chain links TRBV27 with TRBJ2-7; D is unresolved. This CDR3 contains 14 residues. V was cut by 2 bases and J by 3 bases, with 11 bases left in between. The V gene's germline CDR1 is MNHEY and CDR2 SMNVEV (reference sequence). In DNA form, the CDR3 reads TGTGCCAGCAGTTTAGCTACGGGTCACTACGAGCAGTACTTC. This codes for CASSLATGHYEQYF.

The chain is built from TRBV12-3 or TRBV12-4 and TRBJ2-1; D might be TRBD2 (6 bases). The V gene lost 8 bases and the J gene lost 4 bases, with 15 bases spanning the gap. The CDR3 runs 14 residues. CDR3 bases: TGTGCCAGCGTAAGAACTAGCAAGTACAATGAGCAGTTCTTC. Its translation is CASVRTSKYNEQFF.

The chain combines TRBV4-1 with TRBJ2-7; no clear D gene. The germline gives CDR1 MGHRA, CDR2 YSYEKL. V lost 0 bases to trimming and J lost 3 bases, with 9 bases between them. This CDR3 has 14 amino acids. The CDR3, as DNA: TGCGCCAGCAGCCAAGATGTAAGGCACTACGAGCAGTACTTC. Translating gives CASSQDVRHYEQYF.

The chain combines TRBV4-1 with TRBJ1-1; D call uncertain. Germline V gives CDR1 MGHRA, CDR2 YSYEKL. This CDR3 has 12 residues. V lost 1 base to trimming and J lost 0 bases, with 0 bases between them. The CDR3: CASSQVNTEAFF. For the CDR3, the DNA is TGCGCCAGCAGCCAAGTGAACACTGAAGCTTTCTTT.

The chain is built from TRBV29-1 and TRBJ2-6, with D possibly matching TRBD1 (6 bases). The V gene lost 6 bases and the J gene lost 0 bases, with 21 bases spanning the gap. The CDR3 is 18 amino acids. Germline CDR1 reads SQVTM; CDR2 reads ANQGSEA. This CDR3 is CSVDTGSPTLSGANVLTF. The CDR3 nucleotides are TGCAGCGTCGACACAGGGAGCCCCACCCTCTCTGGGGCCAACGTCCTGACTTTC.

The V gene is TRBV30, the J gene TRBJ2-3, with TRBD2 matching over 7 bases. The CDR3 totals 15 residues. Trimming removed 1 base from V and 1 base from J; junction bases left unmatched: 5. In germline, CDR1 is GTSNPN, CDR2 SVGIG (reference sequence). CDR3 sequence (DNA): TGTGCCTGGAGTGATCCCGCGGGGGGCACAGATACGCAGTATTTT. Translated, it gives CAWSDPAGGTDTQYF.

The chain recombines TRBV29-1 with TRBJ2-1, with 12 nucleotides matching TRBD2. The J call may be mistaken, given a closer DNA end match to TRBJ2-7. The CDR3 length is 17 residues. Per germline, CDR1 SQVTM and CDR2 ANQGSEA. The CDR3 DNA sequence: TGCAGCGTTGGGGCTAGCGGGGGGGCTAGCTCCTACAATGAGCAGTACTTC. This codes for CSVGASGGASSYNEQYF.

The V and J genes are TRBV21-1 and TRBJ2-1; the table's D call, TRBD2, has no DNA check behind it. TRBV21-1 is designated a pseudogene. The length of the CDR3 is 16 residues. CDR3 DNA: TGTGCCAGCAGCTTAGCCCCGGGAGTCTCCTACAATGAGCAGTTCTTC. Its translation is CASSLAPGVSYNEQFF.

This sequence joins TRBV6-2 or TRBV6-3 and TRBJ2-4; 8 bases align to TRBD1. The J call may be incorrect, as the DNA end agrees better with TRBJ2-7. This CDR3 is 13 amino acids long. CDR1 and CDR2 from the germline V gene are MNHEY and SVGEGT. CDR3 amino acids: CASSYSTGDEQYF. CDR3 nucleotide sequence: TGTGCCAGCAGTTACTCGACAGGGGACGAGCAGTACTTC.